This TCR beta chain was identified during a study of high-grade serous ovarian cancer treatment subgroups. Looking at the study overall: On average, more than 14,000 reads and 7,000 to 8,000 unique TCR beta rearrangements were obtained per sample.

The CDR3 length is 15 residues. The tumor samples were collected prior to definitive surgery or chemotherapy. Study-wide results and limits: The analyses considered CDR3 and ignored CDR1 and CDR2.

Generated by immunoSEQ multiplex PCR, the TCRdb table keeps only in-frame clones and is missing some. The sample contains a few thousand clones, around 66% of which appear only once. In regard to this clone: No antigen is known for it.

The genes are TRBV21-1 and TRBJ1-1; TRBD1, the table's D call, lacks a check against the DNA. TRBV21-1 is flagged as a pseudogene. Specimen: tumor tissue. The clonotype originates from a human donor with high-grade serous ovarian cancer. The CDR3 region has the DNA TGTGCCAGCAGCAGCCAGCAAAGGGGCGGCACTGAAGCTTTCTTT. This codes for CASSSQQRGGTEAFF.